The T cell receptor (beta chain) described here comes from a study of blood T cell repertoires in COVID-19. For the study at large: Specimens from acute and convalescent COVID-19 originated in the United States, Italy and Spain.

Germline V gene lookup returns CDR1 SQVTM and CDR2 ANQGSEA. This CDR3 region has 14 residues. J was trimmed by 7 bases and V by 6 bases; bases with no gene match: 11. The age range of participants was 18 to 89 years, with residence in about 25 US areas. The protocol was immunoSEQ multiplex PCR, while the TCRdb copy is restricted to in-frame clones and leaves out a portion. The sample consists of around 200,000 clones, 85% to 90% of them appearing once. The rearrangement uses TRBV29-1 and TRBJ1-2; TRBD1 matches at 10 bases. This sequence was found in a woman aged 40 to 50 with acute COVID-19. Sequenced material: PBMCs or T cells enriched from blood (not recorded which). The CDR3 region is CSVLPGQGMGGYTF. The DNA for the CDR3 is TGCAGCGTCCTACCGGGACAGGGGATGGGTGGCTACACCTTC.